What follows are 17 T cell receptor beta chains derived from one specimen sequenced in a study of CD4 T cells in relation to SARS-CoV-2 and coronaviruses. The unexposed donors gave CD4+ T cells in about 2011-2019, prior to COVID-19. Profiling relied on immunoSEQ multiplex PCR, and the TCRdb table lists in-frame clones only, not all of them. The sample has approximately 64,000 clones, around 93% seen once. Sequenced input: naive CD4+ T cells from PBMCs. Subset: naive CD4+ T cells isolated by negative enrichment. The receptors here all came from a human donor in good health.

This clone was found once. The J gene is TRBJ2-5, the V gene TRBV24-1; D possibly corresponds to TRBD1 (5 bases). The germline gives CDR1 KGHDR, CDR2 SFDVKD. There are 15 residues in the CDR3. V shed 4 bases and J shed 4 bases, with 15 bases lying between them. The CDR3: CATSDRTGLGETQYF. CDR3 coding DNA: TGTGCCACCAGTGACCGCACAGGTCTTGGAGAGACCCAGTACTTC.

The CDR3 nucleotides are TGTGCCAGCACCCTCCAGGGGACCGGGGAGCTGTTTTTT. It is translated as CASTLQGTGELFF. The chain links TRBV2 to TRBJ2-2; the D gene is possibly TRBD1 (6 bases). Trimming took off 7 bases at V and 5 bases at J, with 11 bases between the two ends. The CDR3 is 13 residues long. Germline V gives CDR1 SNHLY, CDR2 FYNNEI.

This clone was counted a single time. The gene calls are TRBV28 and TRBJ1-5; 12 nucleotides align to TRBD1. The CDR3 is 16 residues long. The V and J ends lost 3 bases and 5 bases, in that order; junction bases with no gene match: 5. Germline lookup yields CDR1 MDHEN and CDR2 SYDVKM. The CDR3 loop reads CASSFGDRGRHQPQHF. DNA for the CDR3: TGTGCCAGCAGTTTTGGGGACAGGGGGCGTCATCAGCCCCAGCATTTT.

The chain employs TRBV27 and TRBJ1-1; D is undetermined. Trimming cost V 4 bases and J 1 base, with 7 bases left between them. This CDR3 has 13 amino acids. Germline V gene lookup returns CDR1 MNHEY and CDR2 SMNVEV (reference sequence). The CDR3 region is CASSYSGNTEAFF. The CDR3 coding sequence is TGTGCCAGCAGTTACTCAGGGAACACTGAAGCTTTCTTT.

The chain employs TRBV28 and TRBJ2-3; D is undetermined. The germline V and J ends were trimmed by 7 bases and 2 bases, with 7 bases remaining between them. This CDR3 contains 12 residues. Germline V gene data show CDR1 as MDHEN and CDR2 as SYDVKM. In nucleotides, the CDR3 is TGTGCCAGCAACTTGCCCACAGATACGCAGTATTTT. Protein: CASNLPTDTQYF.

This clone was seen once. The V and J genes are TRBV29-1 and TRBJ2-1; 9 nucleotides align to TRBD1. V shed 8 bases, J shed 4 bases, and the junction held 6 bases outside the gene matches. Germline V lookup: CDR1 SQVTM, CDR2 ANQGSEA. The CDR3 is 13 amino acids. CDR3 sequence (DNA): TGCAGCCTTACGGGACAGGGTTACAATGAGCAGTTCTTC. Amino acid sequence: CSLTGQGYNEQFF.

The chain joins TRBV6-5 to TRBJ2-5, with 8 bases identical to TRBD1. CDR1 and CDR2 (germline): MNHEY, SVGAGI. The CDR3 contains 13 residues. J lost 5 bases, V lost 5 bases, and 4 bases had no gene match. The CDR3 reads CASSRNRGETQYF. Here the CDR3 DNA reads TGTGCCAGCAGTCGCAACAGGGGGGAGACCCAGTACTTC.

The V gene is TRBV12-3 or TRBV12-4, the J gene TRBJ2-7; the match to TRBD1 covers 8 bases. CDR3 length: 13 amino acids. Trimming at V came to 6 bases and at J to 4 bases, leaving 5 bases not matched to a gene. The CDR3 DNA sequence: TGTGCCAGCAGGCAGGGGGCTCGGTACGAGCAGTACTTC. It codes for CASRQGARYEQYF.

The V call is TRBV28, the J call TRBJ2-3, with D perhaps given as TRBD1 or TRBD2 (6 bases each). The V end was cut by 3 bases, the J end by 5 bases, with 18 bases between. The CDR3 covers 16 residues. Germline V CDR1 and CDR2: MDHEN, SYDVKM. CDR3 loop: CASSLGGWEREDTQYF. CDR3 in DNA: TGTGCCAGCAGTTTGGGGGGCTGGGAGAGAGAAGATACGCAGTATTTT.

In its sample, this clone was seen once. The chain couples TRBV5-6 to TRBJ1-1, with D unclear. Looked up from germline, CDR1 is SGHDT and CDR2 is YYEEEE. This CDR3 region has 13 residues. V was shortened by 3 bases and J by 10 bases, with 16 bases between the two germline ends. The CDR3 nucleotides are TGTGCCAGCAGCTCCAACCGCCTGTTAGGAGCTTTCTTT. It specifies CASSSNRLLGAFF.

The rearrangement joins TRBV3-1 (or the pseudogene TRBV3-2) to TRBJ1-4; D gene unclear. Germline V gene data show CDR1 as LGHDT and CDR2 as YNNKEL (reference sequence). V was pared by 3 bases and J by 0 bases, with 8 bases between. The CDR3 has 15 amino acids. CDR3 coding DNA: TGTGCCAGCAGCCAGCAGCTTGCAACTAATGAAAAACTGTTTTTT. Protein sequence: CASSQQLATNEKLFF.

CDR3 amino acids: CASSYSRQALQPQHF. The CDR3 nucleotides are TGTGCCAGCAGTTACTCCCGACAGGCTCTCCAGCCCCAGCATTTT. The rearrangement links TRBV6-5 to TRBJ1-5; D possibly corresponds to TRBD1 (6 bases). This CDR3 comprises 15 residues. V lost 0 bases to trimming and J lost 7 bases, with 13 bases between them. From germline, CDR1 is MNHEY and CDR2 SVGAGI.

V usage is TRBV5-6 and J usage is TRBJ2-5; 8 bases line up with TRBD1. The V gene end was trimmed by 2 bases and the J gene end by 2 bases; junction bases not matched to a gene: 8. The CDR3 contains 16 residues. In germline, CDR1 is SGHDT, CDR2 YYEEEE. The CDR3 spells CASSLLRTGQQETQYF. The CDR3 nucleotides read TGTGCCAGCAGCTTATTACGGACAGGGCAGCAAGAGACCCAGTACTTC.

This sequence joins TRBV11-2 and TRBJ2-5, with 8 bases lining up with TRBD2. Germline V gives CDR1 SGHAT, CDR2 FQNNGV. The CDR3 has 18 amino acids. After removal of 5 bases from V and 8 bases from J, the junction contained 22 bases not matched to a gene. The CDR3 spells CASSPIVDAGGPTRTQYF. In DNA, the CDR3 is TGTGCCAGCAGCCCAATTGTCGACGCGGGAGGCCCCACACGTACCCAGTACTTC.

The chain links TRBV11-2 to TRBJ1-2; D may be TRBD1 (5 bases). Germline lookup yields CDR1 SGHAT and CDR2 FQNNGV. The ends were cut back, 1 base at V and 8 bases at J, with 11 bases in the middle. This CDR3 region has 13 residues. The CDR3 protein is CASSLVRVGGYTF. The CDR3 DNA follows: TGTGCCAGCAGCTTAGTCAGGGTGGGGGGCTACACCTTC.

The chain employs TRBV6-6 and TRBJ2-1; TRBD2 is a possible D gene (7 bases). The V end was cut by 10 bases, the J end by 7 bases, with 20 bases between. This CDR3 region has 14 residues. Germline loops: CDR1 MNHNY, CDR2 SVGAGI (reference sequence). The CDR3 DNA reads TGTGCCACTACACAAGGGGGAGGGGGAAATGAGCAGTTCTTC. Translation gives CATTQGGGGNEQFF.

The CDR3 nucleotides read TGTGCCAGCAGCAAGCGGGGGGCGCGCCCTTGGGAGCAGTTCTTC. It is translated as CASSKRGARPWEQFF. The J gene is TRBJ2-1, the V gene TRBV13; 9 bases line up with TRBD2. Unmatched junction bases numbered 12, after V lost 5 bases and J lost 10 bases. The germline V gene encodes CDR1 PRHDT and CDR2 FYEKMQ (reference sequence). This CDR3 contains 15 residues.